This TCR beta chain was sequenced for a study of blood T cell repertoires in COVID-19. The data were produced by immunoSEQ multiplex PCR, yet TCRdb's version contains in-frame clones alone and is incomplete. Altogether about 74,000 clones are present, 83% being singletons, with the ten largest covering roughly 43%. V trimming: 6 bases; J trimming: 5 bases; junction bases outside the gene matches: 5. The CDR3 is made up of 14 amino acids. The V gene's germline CDR1 is SGHVS and CDR2 FQNEAQ. The chain carries TRBV7-8 and TRBJ2-5; TRBD1 aligns across 11 bases. The source of this sequence is an elderly man with acute or convalescent COVID-19. The sample taken for sequencing was peripheral blood. CDR3 sequence reads: CASRPDRGQETQYF. The CDR3 DNA sequence: TGTGCCAGCAGACCGGACAGGGGGCAGGAGACCCAGTACTTC.